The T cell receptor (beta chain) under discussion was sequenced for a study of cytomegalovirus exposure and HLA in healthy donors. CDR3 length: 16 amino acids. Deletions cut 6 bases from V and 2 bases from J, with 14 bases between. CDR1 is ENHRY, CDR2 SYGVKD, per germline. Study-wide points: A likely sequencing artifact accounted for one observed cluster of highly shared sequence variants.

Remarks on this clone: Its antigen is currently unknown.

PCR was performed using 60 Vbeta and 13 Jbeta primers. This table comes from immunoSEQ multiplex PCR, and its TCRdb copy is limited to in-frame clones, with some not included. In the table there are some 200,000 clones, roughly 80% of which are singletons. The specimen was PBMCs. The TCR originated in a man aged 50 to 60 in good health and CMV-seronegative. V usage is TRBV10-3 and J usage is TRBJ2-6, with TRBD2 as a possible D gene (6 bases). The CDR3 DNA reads TGTGCCATCAGCAGGGACTCCCCTCCTGGGGCCAACGTCCTGACTTTC. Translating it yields CAISRDSPPGANVLTF.